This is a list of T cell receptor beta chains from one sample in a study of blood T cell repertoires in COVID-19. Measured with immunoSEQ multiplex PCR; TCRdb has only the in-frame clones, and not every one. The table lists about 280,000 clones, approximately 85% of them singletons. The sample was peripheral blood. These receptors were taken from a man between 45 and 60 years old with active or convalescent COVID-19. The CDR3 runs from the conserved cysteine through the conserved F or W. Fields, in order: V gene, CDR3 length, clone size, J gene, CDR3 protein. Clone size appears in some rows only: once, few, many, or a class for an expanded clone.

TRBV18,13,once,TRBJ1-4,CASSPYEGEKLFF
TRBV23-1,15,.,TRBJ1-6,CASPIRSSYNSPLHF
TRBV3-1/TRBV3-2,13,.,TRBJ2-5,CASSRGTRETQYF
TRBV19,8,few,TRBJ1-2,CASSLQAF
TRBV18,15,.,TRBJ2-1,CASSPTGTSGRTGFF
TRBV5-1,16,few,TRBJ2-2,CASSSVAAANTGELFF
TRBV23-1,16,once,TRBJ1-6,CASSKKQGFWNSPLHF
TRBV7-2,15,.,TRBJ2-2,CASSRDGTTTGELFF
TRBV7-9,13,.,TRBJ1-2,CASIEVRLDGYTF
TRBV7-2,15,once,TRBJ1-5,CASSSVTGSDQPQHF
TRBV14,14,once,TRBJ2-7,CASSRGTGLEEQYF
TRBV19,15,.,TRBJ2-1,CASSINSLTYNEQFF
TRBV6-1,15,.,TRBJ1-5,CASSEGGSLHQPQHF
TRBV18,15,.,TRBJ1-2,CASSPGQGWNYGYTF
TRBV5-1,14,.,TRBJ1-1,CASSPTGLNTEAFF
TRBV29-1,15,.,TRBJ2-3,CSVGKRGWGTDTQYF
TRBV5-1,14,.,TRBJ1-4,CASSFGQGFEKLFF
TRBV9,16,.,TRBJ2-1,CASSVAGTSGKVEQFF
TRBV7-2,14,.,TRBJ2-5,CASSLAREQETQYF
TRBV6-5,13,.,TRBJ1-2,CATSVYIDYGYTF
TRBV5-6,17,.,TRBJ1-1,CASSSRQGALSWTEAFF
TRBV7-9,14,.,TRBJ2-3,CASSLIGTTDTQYF
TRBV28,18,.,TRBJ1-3,CASSFTGTGRFSGNTIYF
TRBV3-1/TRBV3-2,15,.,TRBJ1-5,CASSQSGDSNQPQHF
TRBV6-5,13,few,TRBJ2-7,CASSSREGYEQYF
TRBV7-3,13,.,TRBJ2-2,CASSLGGAGELFF
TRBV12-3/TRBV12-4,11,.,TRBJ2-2,CASSPRGELFF
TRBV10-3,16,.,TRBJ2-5,CAINPGTSGGQETQYF
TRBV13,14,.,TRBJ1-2,CASSLGQYGYGYTF
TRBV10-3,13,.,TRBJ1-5,CATRQGKMEPQHF
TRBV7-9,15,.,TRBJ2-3,CASSSLGGSTDTQYF
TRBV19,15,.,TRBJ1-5,CASSIGSSYNQPQHF
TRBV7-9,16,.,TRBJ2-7,CASSLELGTGATEQYF
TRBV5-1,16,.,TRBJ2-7,CATDQKVLAGGNEQYF
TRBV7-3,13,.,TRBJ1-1,CASSRSLNTEAFF
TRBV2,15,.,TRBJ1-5,CASQREPGSNQPQHF
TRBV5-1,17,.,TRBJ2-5,CASSAVPITSGRETQYF
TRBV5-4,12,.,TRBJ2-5,CASSSPKETQYF
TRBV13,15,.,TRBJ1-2,CASSGSGSDILGYTF
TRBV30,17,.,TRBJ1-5,CAWGPLGRGWDNQPQHF
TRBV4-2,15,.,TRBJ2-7,CASSPAGTGFYEQYF
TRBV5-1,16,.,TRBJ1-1,CASSSQGQGGNTEAFF
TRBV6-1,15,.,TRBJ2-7,CASSEVVAESYEQYF
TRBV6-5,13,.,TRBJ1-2,CASSRAQEDGYTF
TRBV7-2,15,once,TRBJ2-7,CASSPTSGFSYEQYF
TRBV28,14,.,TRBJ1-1,CASSWGTGGTEAFF
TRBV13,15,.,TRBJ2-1,CASSLETSGIDEQFF
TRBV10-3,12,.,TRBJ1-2,CAISERQPGYTF
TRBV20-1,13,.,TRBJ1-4,CSASEGGLGKLFF
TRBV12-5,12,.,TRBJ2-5,CASGLAGETQYF
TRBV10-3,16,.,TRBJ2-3,CAISENGRGGADTQYF
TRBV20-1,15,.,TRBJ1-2,CSASKSRGATYGYTF
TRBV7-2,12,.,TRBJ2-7,CASTLGEGKQYF
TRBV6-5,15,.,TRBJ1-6,CASSPLGGIGSPLHF
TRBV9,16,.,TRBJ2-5,CASSVGDRVEGGTQYF
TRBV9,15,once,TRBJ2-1,CASSVFSDSYNEQFF
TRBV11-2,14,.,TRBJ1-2,CASSLTGQNYGYTF